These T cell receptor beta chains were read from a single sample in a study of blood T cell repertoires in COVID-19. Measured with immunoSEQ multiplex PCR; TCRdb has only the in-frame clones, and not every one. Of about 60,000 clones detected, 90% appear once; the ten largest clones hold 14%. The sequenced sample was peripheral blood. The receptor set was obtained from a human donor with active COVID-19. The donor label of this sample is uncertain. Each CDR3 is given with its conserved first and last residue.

cdr3_aa: CAVQGRQPNNEQFF
j_call: TRBJ2-1
v_call: TRBV19

cdr3_aa: CASPRTATNYGYTF
j_call: TRBJ1-2
v_call: TRBV2

cdr3_aa: CASSGRGKFYNEQFF
j_call: TRBJ2-1
v_call: TRBV2

cdr3_aa: CASSVEQGGGYTF
j_call: TRBJ1-2
v_call: TRBV9

cdr3_aa: CSVEDWASGRFLYNEQFF
j_call: TRBJ2-1
v_call: TRBV29-1

cdr3_aa: CASSPGTDEKLFF
j_call: TRBJ1-4
v_call: TRBV7-9

cdr3_aa: CASSAGPGTFYNEQFF
j_call: TRBJ2-1
v_call: TRBV9

cdr3_aa: CASSPGHAYEQYF
j_call: TRBJ2-7
v_call: TRBV5-8

cdr3_aa: CASRMTGGNEQFF
j_call: TRBJ2-1
v_call: TRBV12-3/TRBV12-4

cdr3_aa: CASSKGLAGGQETQYF
j_call: TRBJ2-5
v_call: TRBV7-7

cdr3_aa: CASSYRGGGGYTF
j_call: TRBJ1-2
v_call: TRBV27

cdr3_aa: CASSLRGREAKNIQYF
j_call: TRBJ2-4
v_call: TRBV11-2

cdr3_aa: CAWSVQGGTYEQYF
j_call: TRBJ2-7
v_call: TRBV30

cdr3_aa: CASSPLVIAGAIDTQYF
j_call: TRBJ2-3
v_call: TRBV7-9

cdr3_aa: CASSQESGSTSYNEQFF
j_call: TRBJ2-1
v_call: TRBV4-1

cdr3_aa: CASRTENTEAFF
j_call: TRBJ1-1
v_call: TRBV19

cdr3_aa: CASSLFGQGDQPQHF
j_call: TRBJ1-5
v_call: TRBV28

cdr3_aa: CASSLTILGQGLNYGYTF
j_call: TRBJ1-2
v_call: TRBV7-3

cdr3_aa: CASSSQGTPRTEAFF
j_call: TRBJ1-1
v_call: TRBV5-4

cdr3_aa: CSASRGADTGELFF
j_call: TRBJ2-2
v_call: TRBV20-1

cdr3_aa: CASSLRRQGEETQYF
j_call: TRBJ2-5
v_call: TRBV11-3

cdr3_aa: CASSPPRQGTDTQYF
j_call: TRBJ2-3
v_call: TRBV7-8

cdr3_aa: CASTGQVNQPQHF
j_call: TRBJ1-5
v_call: TRBV19

cdr3_aa: CASSVGPADEQYF
j_call: TRBJ2-7
v_call: TRBV9

cdr3_aa: CASSLNPFSDTEAFF
j_call: TRBJ1-1
v_call: TRBV11-2

cdr3_aa: CASSLVRDEQYF
j_call: TRBJ2-7
v_call: TRBV5-4

cdr3_aa: CASSAALHTDTQYF
j_call: TRBJ2-3
v_call: TRBV7-3

cdr3_aa: CASSLQDTQYF
j_call: TRBJ2-3
v_call: TRBV11-2

cdr3_aa: CASRGSGTQYF
j_call: TRBJ2-5
v_call: TRBV12-3/TRBV12-4

cdr3_aa: CASSAGTGTTPSTDTQYF
j_call: TRBJ2-3
v_call: TRBV5-8

cdr3_aa: CASSQGWASSYEQYF
j_call: TRBJ2-7
v_call: TRBV4-1

cdr3_aa: CASSLEQGRNTEAFF
j_call: TRBJ1-1
v_call: TRBV18

cdr3_aa: CASSLVSGRADEQFF
j_call: TRBJ2-1
v_call: TRBV7-8

cdr3_aa: CASSLGQGAEKLFF
j_call: TRBJ1-4
v_call: TRBV5-1

cdr3_aa: CASSQTGYNEQFF
j_call: TRBJ2-1
v_call: TRBV11-3

cdr3_aa: CASSESAGEAFF
j_call: TRBJ1-1
v_call: TRBV25-1

cdr3_aa: CASRGGLLIYEQYF
j_call: TRBJ2-7
v_call: TRBV10-2

cdr3_aa: CASSATGTGSSYNSPLHF
j_call: TRBJ1-6
v_call: TRBV9

cdr3_aa: CASSIPDARNEQFF
j_call: TRBJ2-1
v_call: TRBV7-9

cdr3_aa: CASSYSPVAGDTGELFF
j_call: TRBJ2-2
v_call: TRBV6-2/TRBV6-3

cdr3_aa: CSVSDISNPEAFF
j_call: TRBJ1-1
v_call: TRBV29-1

cdr3_aa: CASSLWGRNQPQHF
j_call: TRBJ1-5
v_call: TRBV5-6

cdr3_aa: CASSLTGGLYYGYTF
j_call: TRBJ1-2
v_call: TRBV5-6

cdr3_aa: CASSERPLAGGRYEQYF
j_call: TRBJ2-7
v_call: TRBV11-2

cdr3_aa: CASNKAGGPGYTF
j_call: TRBJ1-2
v_call: TRBV19

cdr3_aa: CASSWGLSSNQPQHF
j_call: TRBJ1-5
v_call: TRBV27

cdr3_aa: CASSQLTTGGTGELFF
j_call: TRBJ2-2
v_call: TRBV4-3

cdr3_aa: CASSIDTLNTEAFF
j_call: TRBJ1-1
v_call: TRBV7-9

cdr3_aa: CASSQAGQLNQPQHF
j_call: TRBJ1-5
v_call: TRBV4-2

cdr3_aa: CASSQYKTGGDEQYF
j_call: TRBJ2-7
v_call: TRBV5-6

cdr3_aa: CASSPSNRGSGANVLTF
j_call: TRBJ2-6
v_call: TRBV18

cdr3_aa: CASSEAPAGTSTDTQYF
j_call: TRBJ2-3
v_call: TRBV2

cdr3_aa: CAISVGAEETQYF
j_call: TRBJ2-5
v_call: TRBV10-3

cdr3_aa: CASSINAGATYNEQFF
j_call: TRBJ2-1
v_call: TRBV19